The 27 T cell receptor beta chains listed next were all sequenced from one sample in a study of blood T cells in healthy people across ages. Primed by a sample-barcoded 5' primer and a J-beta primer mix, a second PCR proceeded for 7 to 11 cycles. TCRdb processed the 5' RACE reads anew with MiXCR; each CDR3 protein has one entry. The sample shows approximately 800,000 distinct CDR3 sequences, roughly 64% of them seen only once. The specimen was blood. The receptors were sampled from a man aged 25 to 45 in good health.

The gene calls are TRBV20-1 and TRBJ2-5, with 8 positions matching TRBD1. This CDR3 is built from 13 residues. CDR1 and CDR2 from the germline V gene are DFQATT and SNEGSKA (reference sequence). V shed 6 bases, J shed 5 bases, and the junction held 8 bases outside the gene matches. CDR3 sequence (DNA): TGCAGTGCCCCACGGACAGGGAAGGAGACCCAGTACTTC. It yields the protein CSAPRTGKETQYF.

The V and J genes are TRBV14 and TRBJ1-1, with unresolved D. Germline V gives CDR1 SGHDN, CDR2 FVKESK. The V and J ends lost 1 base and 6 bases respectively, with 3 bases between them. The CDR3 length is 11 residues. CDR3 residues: CASSQAAEAFF. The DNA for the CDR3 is TGTGCCAGCAGCCAAGCTGCTGAAGCTTTCTTT. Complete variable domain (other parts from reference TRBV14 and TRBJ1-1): EAGVTQFPSHSVIEKGQTVTLRCDPISGHDNLYWYRRVMGKEIKFLLHFVKESKQDESGMPNNRFLAERTGGTYSTLKVQPAELEDSGVYFCASSQAAEAFFGQGTRLTVV.

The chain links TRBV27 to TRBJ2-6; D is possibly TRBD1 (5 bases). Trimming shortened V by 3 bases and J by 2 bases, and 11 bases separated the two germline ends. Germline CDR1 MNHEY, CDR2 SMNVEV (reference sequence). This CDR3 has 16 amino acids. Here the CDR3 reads CASSFSRAAGANVLTF. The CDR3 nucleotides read TGTGCCAGCAGTTTTTCCAGGGCGGCTGGGGCCAACGTCCTGACTTTC.

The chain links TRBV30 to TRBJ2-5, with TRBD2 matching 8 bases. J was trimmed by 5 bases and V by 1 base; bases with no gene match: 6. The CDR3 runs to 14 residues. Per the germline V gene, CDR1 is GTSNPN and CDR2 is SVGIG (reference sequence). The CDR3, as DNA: TGTGCCTGGAGTGCCATAGCGGGATTTGAGACCCAGTACTTC. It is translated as CAWSAIAGFETQYF.

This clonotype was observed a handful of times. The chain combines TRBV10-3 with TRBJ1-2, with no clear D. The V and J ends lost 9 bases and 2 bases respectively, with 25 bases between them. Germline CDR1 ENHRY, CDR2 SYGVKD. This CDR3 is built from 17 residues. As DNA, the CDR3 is TGTGCCATAAAAGAGTCCCAAATCCAGGAGCGCAACTATGGCTACACCTTC. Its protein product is CAIKESQIQERNYGYTF.

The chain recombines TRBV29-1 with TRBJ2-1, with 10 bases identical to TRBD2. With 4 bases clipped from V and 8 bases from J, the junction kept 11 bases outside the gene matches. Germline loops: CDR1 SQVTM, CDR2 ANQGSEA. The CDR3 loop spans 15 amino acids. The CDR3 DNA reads TGCAGCGTTGTTCTGGAGCGGGGGGGCTTAGATGAGCAGTTCTTC. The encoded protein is CSVVLERGGLDEQFF.

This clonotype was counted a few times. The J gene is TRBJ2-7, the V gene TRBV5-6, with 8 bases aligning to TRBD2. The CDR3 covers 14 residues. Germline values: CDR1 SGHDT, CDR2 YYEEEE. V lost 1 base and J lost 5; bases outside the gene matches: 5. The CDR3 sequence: CASSLIAGFDEQYF. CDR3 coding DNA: TGTGCCAGCAGCTTGATAGCGGGGTTCGACGAGCAGTACTTC.

The DNA of the CDR3 is TGTGCCAGCAGCTTTTTCCCCAGCGGGGAGCACTCCTACAATGAGCAGTACTTC. Translating it yields CASSFFPSGEHSYNEQYF. This chain joins TRBV7-2 and TRBJ2-7, with 7 positions matching TRBD2. The CDR3 has 18 amino acids. Germline values: CDR1 SGHTA, CDR2 FQGNSA. Unmatched junction bases numbered 21, after V lost 3 bases and J lost 7 bases.

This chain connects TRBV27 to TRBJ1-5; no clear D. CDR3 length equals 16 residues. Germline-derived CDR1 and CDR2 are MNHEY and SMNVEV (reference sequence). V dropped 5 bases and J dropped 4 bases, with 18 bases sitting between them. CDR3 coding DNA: TGTGCCAGCAGTACTAGCCCCGGATCTGCTAATCAGCCCCAGCATTTT. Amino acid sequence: CASSTSPGSANQPQHF.

For the CDR3, the DNA is TGTGCCAGCAGCCTAGGCTTCGACGGACCGGGGGAGCAGTACTTC. As protein: CASSLGFDGPGEQYF. The genes are TRBV6-2 or TRBV6-3 and TRBJ2-7, with a weak D call TRBD2 (5 bases). Trimming shortened V by 6 bases and J by 7 bases, and 22 bases separated the two germline ends. In germline, CDR1 is MNHEY, CDR2 SVGEGT. The length of the CDR3 is 15 residues.

In DNA form, the CDR3 reads TGTGCCAGCAGCGTAAAGGCGGCTGGAGATACGCAGTATTTT. Amino acids: CASSVKAAGDTQYF. The chain carries TRBV9 and TRBJ2-3; the D is unclear. Trimming shortened V by 1 base and J by 5 bases, and 11 bases separated the two germline ends. There are 14 residues in the CDR3. From germline, CDR1 is SGDLS and CDR2 YYNGEE.

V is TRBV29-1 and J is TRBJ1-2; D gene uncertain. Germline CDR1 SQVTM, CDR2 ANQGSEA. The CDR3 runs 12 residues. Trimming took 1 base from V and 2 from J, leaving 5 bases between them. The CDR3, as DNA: TGCAGCGTTGAAGGCAGGAACTATGGCTACACCTTC. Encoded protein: CSVEGRNYGYTF. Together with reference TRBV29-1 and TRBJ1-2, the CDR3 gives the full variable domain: SAVISQKPSRDICQRGTSLTIQCQVDSQVTMMFWYRQQPGQSLTLIATANQGSEATYESGFVIDKFPISRPNLTFSTLTVSNMSPEDSSIYLCSVEGRNYGYTFGSGTRLTVV.

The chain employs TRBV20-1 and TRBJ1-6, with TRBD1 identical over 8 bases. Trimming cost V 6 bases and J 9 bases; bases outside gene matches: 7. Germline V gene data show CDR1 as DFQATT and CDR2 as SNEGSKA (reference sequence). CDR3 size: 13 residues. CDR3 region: CSARTGNPSPLHF. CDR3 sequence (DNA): TGCAGTGCGAGGACAGGGAACCCTTCACCCCTCCACTTT.

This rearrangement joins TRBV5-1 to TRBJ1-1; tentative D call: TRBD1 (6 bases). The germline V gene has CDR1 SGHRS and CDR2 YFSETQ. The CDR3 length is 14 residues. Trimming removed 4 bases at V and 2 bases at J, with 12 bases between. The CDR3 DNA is TGCGCCAGCAGCGGACGGGACACTAACACTGAAGCTTTCTTT. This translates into CASSGRDTNTEAFF.

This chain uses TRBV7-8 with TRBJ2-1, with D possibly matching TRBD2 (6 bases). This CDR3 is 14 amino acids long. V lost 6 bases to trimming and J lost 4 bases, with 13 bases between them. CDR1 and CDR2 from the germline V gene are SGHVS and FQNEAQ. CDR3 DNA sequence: TGTGCCAGCAGTAGGCGGGATGAATACAATGAGCAGTTCTTC. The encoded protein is CASSRRDEYNEQFF.

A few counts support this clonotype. The DNA of the CDR3 is TGCAGTGCTAGAGGATTGCAGCGGGAGTATTCCAAAAACATTCAGTACTTC. This translates into CSARGLQREYSKNIQYF. The V call is TRBV20-1, the J call TRBJ2-4, with 8 bases lining up with TRBD2. Germline V lookup: CDR1 DFQATT, CDR2 SNEGSKA (reference sequence). V was pared by 1 base and J by 2 bases, with 10 bases of the junction left unmatched. This CDR3 has 17 residues.

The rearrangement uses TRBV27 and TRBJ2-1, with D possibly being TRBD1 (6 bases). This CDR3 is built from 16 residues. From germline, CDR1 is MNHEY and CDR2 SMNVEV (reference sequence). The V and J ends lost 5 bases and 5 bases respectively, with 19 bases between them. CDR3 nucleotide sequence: TGTGCCAGCAGTCGACGGACAGTAGATAGGAACAATGAGCAGTTCTTC. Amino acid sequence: CASSRRTVDRNNEQFF.

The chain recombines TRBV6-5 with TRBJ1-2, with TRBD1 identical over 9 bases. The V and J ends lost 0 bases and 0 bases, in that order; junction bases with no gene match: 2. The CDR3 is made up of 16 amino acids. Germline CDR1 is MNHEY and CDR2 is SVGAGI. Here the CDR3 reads CASSYSWTGANYGYTF. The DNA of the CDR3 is TGTGCCAGCAGTTACTCATGGACAGGGGCTAACTATGGCTACACCTTC.

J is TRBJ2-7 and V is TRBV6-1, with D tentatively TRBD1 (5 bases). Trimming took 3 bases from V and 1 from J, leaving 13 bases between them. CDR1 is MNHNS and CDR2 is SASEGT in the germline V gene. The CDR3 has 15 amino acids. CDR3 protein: CASSDRQGYSYEQYF. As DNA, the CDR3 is TGTGCCAGCAGTGACAGGCAGGGATATTCCTACGAGCAGTACTTC.

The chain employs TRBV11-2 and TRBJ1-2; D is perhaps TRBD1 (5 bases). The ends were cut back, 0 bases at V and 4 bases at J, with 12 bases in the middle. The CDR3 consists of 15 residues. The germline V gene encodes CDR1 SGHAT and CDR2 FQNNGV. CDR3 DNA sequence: TGTGCCAGCAGCTTAGAAAGGGGACTGGGCTATGGCTACACCTTC. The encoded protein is CASSLERGLGYGYTF. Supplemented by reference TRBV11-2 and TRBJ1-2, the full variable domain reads EAGVAQSPRYKIIEKRQSVAFWCNPISGHATLYWYQQILGQGPKLLIQFQNNGVVDDSQLPKDRFSAERLKGVDSTLKIQPAKLEDSAVYLCASSLERGLGYGYTFGSGTRLTVV.

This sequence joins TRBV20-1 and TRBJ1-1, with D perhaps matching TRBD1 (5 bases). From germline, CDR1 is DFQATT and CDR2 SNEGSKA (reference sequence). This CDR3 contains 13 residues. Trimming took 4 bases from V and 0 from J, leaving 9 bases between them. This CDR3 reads CSANRPLNTEAFF. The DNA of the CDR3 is TGCAGTGCTAACAGGCCCTTGAACACTGAAGCTTTCTTT.

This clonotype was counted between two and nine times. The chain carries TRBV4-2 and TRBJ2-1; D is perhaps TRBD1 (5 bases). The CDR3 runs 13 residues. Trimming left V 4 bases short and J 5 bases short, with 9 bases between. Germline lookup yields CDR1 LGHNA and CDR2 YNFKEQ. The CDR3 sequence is CASSLKDNNEQFF. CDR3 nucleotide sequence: TGTGCCAGCAGCCTAAAGGACAACAATGAGCAGTTCTTC.

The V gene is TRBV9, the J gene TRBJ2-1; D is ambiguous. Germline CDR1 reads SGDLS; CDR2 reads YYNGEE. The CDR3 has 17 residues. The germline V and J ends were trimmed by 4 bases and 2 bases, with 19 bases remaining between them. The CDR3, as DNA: TGTGCCAGCAGCCCCTATACGGGCCCACGACCCTACAATGAGCAGTTCTTC. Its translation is CASSPYTGPRPYNEQFF.

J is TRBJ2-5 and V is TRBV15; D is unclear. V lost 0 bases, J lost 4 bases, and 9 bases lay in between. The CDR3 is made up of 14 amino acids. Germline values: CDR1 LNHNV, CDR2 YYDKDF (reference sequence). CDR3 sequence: CATSREALRETQYF. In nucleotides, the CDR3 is TGTGCCACCAGCAGAGAGGCCCTAAGAGAGACCCAGTACTTC.

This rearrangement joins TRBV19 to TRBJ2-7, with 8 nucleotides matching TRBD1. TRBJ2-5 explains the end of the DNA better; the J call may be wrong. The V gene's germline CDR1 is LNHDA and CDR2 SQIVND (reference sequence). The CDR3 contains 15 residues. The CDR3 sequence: CASSTGTGVAETQYF. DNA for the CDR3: TGTGCCAGTAGTACCGGGACAGGTGTCGCGGAGACCCAGTACTTC.

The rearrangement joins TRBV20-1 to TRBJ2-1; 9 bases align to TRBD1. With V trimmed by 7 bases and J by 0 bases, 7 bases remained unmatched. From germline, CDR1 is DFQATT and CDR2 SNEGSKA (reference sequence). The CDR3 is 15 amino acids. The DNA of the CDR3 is TGCAGTGTGGGACAGGGTATCAGCTCCTACAATGAGCAGTTCTTC. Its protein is CSVGQGISSYNEQFF.

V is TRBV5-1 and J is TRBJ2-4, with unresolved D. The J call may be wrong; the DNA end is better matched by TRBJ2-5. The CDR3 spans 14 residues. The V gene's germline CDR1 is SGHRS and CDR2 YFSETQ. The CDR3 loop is CASSLEVLPETQYF. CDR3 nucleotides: TGCGCCAGCAGCTTGGAAGTGCTACCTGAGACCCAGTACTTC.